This T cell receptor beta chain stems from a study of regulatory T cells in long-lasting Graves disease. Study-level information: Graves' patients, newly diagnosed, had taken antithyroid drugs under 3 months. Study-wide findings and caveats: Gene preferences differed: TRBV28, TRBJ1-2, TRBJ2-5 in persistent cases. Reduced TCR diversity was observed in persistent Graves' patients versus newly diagnosed patients.

Time point meaning: newly diagnosed GD, antithyroid drugs for less than 3 months. Following extraction of RNA from PBMCs, that RNA was used to make the TCR library. This CDR3 region has 16 residues. With 5 bases clipped from V and 7 bases from J, the junction kept 14 bases outside the gene matches. In germline, CDR1 is SGHTA, CDR2 FQGNSA. Relying on iRepertoire HTBI primers and Arm-PCR of CDR3 regions, the team built TCR beta libraries. TCRdb redid the calling of the multiplex PCR reads with MiXCR, one entry per CDR3 protein. The sample has 200,000 to 250,000 distinct CDR3 sequences, 20% to 25% seen once. This clonotype was observed at least ten times. Its matching antigen is unknown.

V usage is TRBV7-2 and J usage is TRBJ2-7, with 10 bases aligning to TRBD1. The sample in question was peripheral blood mononuclear cells (PBMCs), obtained at new diagnosis, from a patient treated with antithyroid drugs. The receptor was derived from a female donor with Graves disease. The CDR3 region is CASSPLGLGTGEEQYF. CDR3 nucleotides: TGTGCCAGCAGCCCACTTGGGCTTGGGACAGGGGAGGAGCAGTACTTC.